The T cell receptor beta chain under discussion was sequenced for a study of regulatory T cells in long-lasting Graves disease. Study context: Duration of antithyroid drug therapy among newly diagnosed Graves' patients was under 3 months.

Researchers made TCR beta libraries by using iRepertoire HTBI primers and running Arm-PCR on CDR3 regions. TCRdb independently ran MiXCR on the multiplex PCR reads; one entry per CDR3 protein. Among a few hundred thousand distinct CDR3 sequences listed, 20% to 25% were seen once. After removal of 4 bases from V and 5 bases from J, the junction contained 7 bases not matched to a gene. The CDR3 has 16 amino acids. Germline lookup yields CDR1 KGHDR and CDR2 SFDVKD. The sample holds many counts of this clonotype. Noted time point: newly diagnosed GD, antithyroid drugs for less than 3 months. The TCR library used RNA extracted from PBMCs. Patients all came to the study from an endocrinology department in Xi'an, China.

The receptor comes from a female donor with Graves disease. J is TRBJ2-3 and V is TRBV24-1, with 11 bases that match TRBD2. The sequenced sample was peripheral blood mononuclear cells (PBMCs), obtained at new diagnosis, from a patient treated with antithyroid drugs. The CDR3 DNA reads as TGTGCCACCAGTGACCCACTAGCGGGAGTTAGAGATACGCAGTATTTT. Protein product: CATSDPLAGVRDTQYF.